This T cell receptor (beta chain) was found in a study of cytomegalovirus exposure and HLA in healthy donors. Study information: Earlier sequencing of some 170 million T cells yielded 100 million to 120 million unique TCR beta sequences. Study-wide points: The number of N-insertions in an Asian-associated ancestry cluster was reportedly below the approximately 600-donor mean in a later analysis. Indistinguishability led to the exclusion of some V segments, TRBV6-2 and TRBV6-3 included. A later examination showed that TCR association rates differed by HLA locus, with DRB1 most and HLA-C fewest.

A multiplex PCR was run with 60 Vbeta primers and 13 Jbeta primers. The assay was immunoSEQ multiplex PCR, and TCRdb's table has in-frame clones only and misses some. The sample contains 150,000 to 200,000 clones, more than 75% of which appear only once. Concerning this clone itself: No antigen is known for it.

Germline assignment: CDR1 SGHNT and CDR2 YYREEE (reference sequence). With 2 bases removed from V and 7 bases from J, the gap between germline ends came to 12 bases. The CDR3 contains 13 residues. The chain carries TRBV5-4 and TRBJ1-1; possible D gene TRBD1, 6 bases. The clonotype comes from a woman aged 18-29 years in good health and CMV-seronegative. Sequenced: PBMCs. The CDR3 protein is CASSFTGLSEAFF. CDR3 nucleotides: TGTGCCAGCAGCTTTACAGGGTTGAGTGAAGCTTTCTTT.